This T cell receptor beta chain came from a study of response to subunit inactivated influenza vaccine listed by TCRdb under 2018. Regarding the study in general: To follow how T cells responded to a trivalent subunit inactivated influenza vaccine, the researchers relied on deep quantitative profiling of the T cell receptor repertoire.

The library was prepared using RT-PCR. The run used an Illumina HiSeq 2500. The public reads were run again by TCRdb, first through fastp at Q25 and then through MiXCR, and only productive beta chains were kept. Merged by CDR3 protein, the rows form single entries marked with the most common genes and DNA. The sample contains approximately 680,000 distinct CDR3 sequences, about 15% of them found a single time. Clones ranked in the top ten supply approximately 10% of the sample. This clonotype showed up many times. This receptor's antigen is unknown. No qualities accompany the bases; no much larger clone lies one base away. The CDR3 covers 12 residues, taking in both the cysteine and the phenylalanine. Only CDR3 DNA is held: 36 bases, read in frame from base 1. Relative to germline, V is 4 bases shorter and J is 11 bases shorter, with 15 bases between their ends. Study-level results and caveats: The authors proposed that each seasonal influenza vaccination may bring in only a limited number of new T cells.

This TCR was recovered from a man in his fifties or sixties who received an inactivated influenza vaccine. Donor details come from another sample of the same person, matched by shared clones. This sequence uses TRBV12-3 or TRBV12-4 and TRBJ2-7, with no D gene named confidently. The sample consisted of PBMCs from blood, taken 12 days after vaccination. CDR3 loop: CASSSLVGSEYF. The DNA sequence reads TGTGCCAGCAGTTCCCTCGTTGGATCAGAGTACTTC.